A selection of T cell receptor beta chains follows, all from one sample in a study of early T cells in non-severe SARS-CoV-2 infection. From the 5' RACE reads, TCRdb called clonotypes with MiXCR, one entry per CDR3 protein. This table holds around 37,000 distinct CDR3 sequences, 9% found once. The sequenced sample was whole blood. The receptors shown here come from an adult who was a healthcare worker with PCR-confirmed SARS-CoV-2 infection or an uninfected control (not recorded which). CDR3s include the opening cysteine and the closing phenylalanine or tryptophan. Fields, in order: J gene, clone size, V gene, D gene, CDR3 DNA, CDR3 protein. The D gene is left open where the match is weak. Clone size appears in some rows only: once, few, many, or a class for an expanded clone.

J: TRBJ2-5
size: many
V: TRBV29-1
D: TRBD2
DNA: TGCAGCGTTGAAGATTCCGGCTGGGAGGGGGAGACCCAGTACTTC
CDR3: CSVEDSGWEGETQYF

J: TRBJ1-5
size: many
V: TRBV30
D: -
DNA: TGTGCCTGGAAGGGACACTACAATCAGCCCCAGCATTTT
CDR3: CAWKGHYNQPQHF

J: TRBJ2-3
size: few
V: TRBV6-2/TRBV6-3
D: TRBD1
DNA: TGTGCCAGCAGTTACGGGGACAGGGGGAACACAGATACGCAGTATTTT
CDR3: CASSYGDRGNTDTQYF

J: TRBJ2-4
size: medium-sized
V: TRBV20-1
D: TRBD1
DNA: TGCAGTGCTCAGACAGGGGGCAAAAACATTCAGTACTTC
CDR3: CSAQTGGKNIQYF

J: TRBJ1-2
size: -
V: TRBV30
D: TRBD1
DNA: TGTGCCTGGAGTGACAGGGGGTCCTATGGCTACACCTTC
CDR3: CAWSDRGSYGYTF

J: TRBJ2-3
size: -
V: TRBV7-2
D: -
DNA: TGTGCCAGCAGCTTCCCCGATACGCAGTATTTT
CDR3: CASSFPDTQYF

J: TRBJ1-5
size: many
V: TRBV5-1
D: TRBD1
DNA: TGCGCCAGCAGACCGGGACAGGGGAATCAGCCCCAGCATTTT
CDR3: CASRPGQGNQPQHF

J: TRBJ1-1
size: many
V: TRBV10-3
D: -
DNA: TGTGCCATCAGTGAGAGGACAGCCTCTGAAGCTTTCTTT
CDR3: CAISERTASEAFF

J: TRBJ1-1
size: -
V: TRBV12-3/TRBV12-4
D: TRBD1
DNA: TGTGCCAGCAGCACAGGACAGGGTGAAGCTTTCTTT
CDR3: CASSTGQGEAFF

J: TRBJ1-5
size: many
V: TRBV6-2/TRBV6-3
D: -
DNA: TGTGCCAGCAGTTACGATCATCAGCCCCAGCATTTT
CDR3: CASSYDHQPQHF

J: TRBJ2-1
size: many
V: TRBV6-6
D: TRBD1
DNA: TGTGCCAGCAGTCGTCCCCGGGACAGGGGAAGGAATGAGCAGTTCTTC
CDR3: CASSRPRDRGRNEQFF

J: TRBJ1-5
size: many
V: TRBV6-2/TRBV6-3
D: -
DNA: TGTGCCAGCAGTTACAGGGGTCCGAATCAGCCCCAGCATTTT
CDR3: CASSYRGPNQPQHF

J: TRBJ1-5
size: many
V: TRBV4-2
D: -
DNA: TGTGCCAGCAGCCAAGTTAGACAAATTCCCAATCAGCCCCAGCATTTT
CDR3: CASSQVRQIPNQPQHF

J: TRBJ2-4
size: many
V: TRBV5-1
D: TRBD1
DNA: TGCGCCAGCAGCTTGACAGGGGGTCTAAACATTCAGTACTTC
CDR3: CASSLTGGLNIQYF

J: TRBJ2-7
size: many
V: TRBV29-1
D: -
DNA: TGCAGCGTAGTAGGGATCAACGAGCAGTACTTC
CDR3: CSVVGINEQYF

J: TRBJ2-5
size: many
V: TRBV20-1
D: -
DNA: TGCAGTGCCGAGTTTCCGGGACTCCGGGTGCAAGAGACCCAGTACTTC
CDR3: CSAEFPGLRVQETQYF

J: TRBJ1-1
size: many
V: TRBV29-1
D: -
DNA: TGCAGCGTTGATTACGCAGGGGCTTTCTTT
CDR3: CSVDYAGAFF

J: TRBJ2-3
size: many
V: TRBV6-2/TRBV6-3
D: -
DNA: TGTGCCAGCACCCAACCCCTTGGCGTACCCACAGATACGCAGTATTTT
CDR3: CASTQPLGVPTDTQYF

J: TRBJ2-5
size: many
V: TRBV4-3
D: -
DNA: TGCGCCAGCAGCCAAGGTGCGCCAACCGGAGAGACCCAGTACTTC
CDR3: CASSQGAPTGETQYF

J: TRBJ2-6
size: many
V: TRBV5-1
D: -
DNA: TGCGCCAGCAGCTTGGCCCGGGACCTCGAAAGGCCTGGGGCCAACGTCCTGACTTTC
CDR3: CASSLARDLERPGANVLTF

J: TRBJ1-4
size: few
V: TRBV6-6
D: -
DNA: TGTGCCAGCAGTAGACACGCAACTAATGAAAAACTGTTTTTT
CDR3: CASSRHATNEKLFF

J: TRBJ1-1
size: many
V: TRBV2
D: -
DNA: TGTGCCACCGAACAGGATATGAACACTGAAGCTTTCTTT
CDR3: CATEQDMNTEAFF

J: TRBJ2-7
size: many
V: TRBV5-5
D: -
DNA: TGTGCCAGCAGCTTGGACAGGGTGGCCTACGAGCAGTACTTC
CDR3: CASSLDRVAYEQYF

J: TRBJ1-4
size: many
V: TRBV20-1
D: TRBD1
DNA: TGCAGTGCAACCGGGACAGGGGCAACTAATGAAAAACTGTTTTTT
CDR3: CSATGTGATNEKLFF

J: TRBJ2-5
size: many
V: TRBV10-3
D: TRBD1
DNA: TGTGCCACAGGGACAGACCCACGGGAGACCCAGTACTTC
CDR3: CATGTDPRETQYF

J: TRBJ2-7
size: many
V: TRBV19
D: TRBD2
DNA: TGTGCCAGTAGGCGGGGGATGGACTCCTACGAGCAGTACTTC
CDR3: CASRRGMDSYEQYF

J: TRBJ1-5
size: many
V: TRBV7-6
D: -
DNA: TGTGCCAGCAGCTTAGAGGCGGGATATCAGCCCCAGCATTTT
CDR3: CASSLEAGYQPQHF

J: TRBJ1-4
size: -
V: TRBV7-6
D: TRBD1
DNA: TGTGCCAGCAGCCCCTGGACAGGGGGCCTCAATGAAAAACTGTTTTTT
CDR3: CASSPWTGGLNEKLFF

J: TRBJ1-4
size: -
V: TRBV19
D: -
DNA: TGTGCCAGTCCGATCGGGGGGCTCGCTAATGAAAAACTGTTTTTT
CDR3: CASPIGGLANEKLFF

J: TRBJ1-6
size: few
V: TRBV18
D: -
DNA: TGTGCCAGCTCCCCGACCGGCCTGAGCTCCTATAATTCACCCCTCCACTTT
CDR3: CASSPTGLSSYNSPLHF

J: TRBJ2-5
size: -
V: TRBV30
D: -
DNA: TGTGCCTGGAGCTTTGGCCGAAAAGAGACCCAGTACTTC
CDR3: CAWSFGRKETQYF

J: TRBJ1-4
size: few
V: TRBV21-1
D: -
DNA: TGTGCCAGCAGCAAAGGTGGACAGGGCGGGTCTAATGAAAAACTGTTTTTT
CDR3: CASSKGGQGGSNEKLFF

J: TRBJ2-3
size: -
V: TRBV20-1
D: -
DNA: TGCAGTGCTAGAGTGGGGTTTAGCACAGATACGCAGTATTTT
CDR3: CSARVGFSTDTQYF

J: TRBJ2-1
size: -
V: TRBV7-8
D: -
DNA: TGTGCCAGCAGCTTAGGACAGGTTGGCAGCAATGAGCAGTTCTTC
CDR3: CASSLGQVGSNEQFF

J: TRBJ1-1
size: few
V: TRBV7-3
D: -
DNA: TGTGCCAGCAGAATAGGGGTGTCGAGCACTGAAGCTTTCTTT
CDR3: CASRIGVSSTEAFF

J: TRBJ1-4
size: many
V: TRBV11-2
D: TRBD1
DNA: TGTGCCAGCAGCGGGACCGAGGGGGCAGGGGAAAAACTGTTTTTT
CDR3: CASSGTEGAGEKLFF

J: TRBJ1-1
size: many
V: TRBV20-1
D: -
DNA: TGCAGTGCTGAAGGGACGGCGAACACTGAAGCTTTCTTT
CDR3: CSAEGTANTEAFF

J: TRBJ2-2
size: many
V: TRBV19
D: -
DNA: TGTGCCAGTAGTATATCTCGAGGTTCCACCGGGGAGCTGTTTTTT
CDR3: CASSISRGSTGELFF

J: TRBJ2-1
size: many
V: TRBV7-2
D: TRBD1
DNA: TGTGCCAGCAGCTTCGACAGGGGGCGCGGCAATGAGCAGTTCTTC
CDR3: CASSFDRGRGNEQFF

J: TRBJ2-3
size: many
V: TRBV7-2
D: -
DNA: TGTGCCAGCAGCTTAGTTGTGGGTGATACGCAGTATTTT
CDR3: CASSLVVGDTQYF

J: TRBJ2-5
size: -
V: TRBV7-2
D: -
DNA: TGTGCCAGCAGTCCAACGGAGACCCAGTACTTC
CDR3: CASSPTETQYF

J: TRBJ2-2
size: many
V: TRBV7-2
D: TRBD1
DNA: TGTGCCAGCAGCTTGGAAACAGGGGGAACCGGGGAGCTGTTTTTT
CDR3: CASSLETGGTGELFF

J: TRBJ2-5
size: few
V: TRBV29-1
D: TRBD1
DNA: TGCAGCGTTGAAGTGGGACAGGGGGCCGGGACCCAGTACTTC
CDR3: CSVEVGQGAGTQYF

J: TRBJ1-2
size: many
V: TRBV25-1
D: TRBD1
DNA: TGTGCCAGCACCATGGCAGGGGGCTATGGCTACACCTTC
CDR3: CASTMAGGYGYTF